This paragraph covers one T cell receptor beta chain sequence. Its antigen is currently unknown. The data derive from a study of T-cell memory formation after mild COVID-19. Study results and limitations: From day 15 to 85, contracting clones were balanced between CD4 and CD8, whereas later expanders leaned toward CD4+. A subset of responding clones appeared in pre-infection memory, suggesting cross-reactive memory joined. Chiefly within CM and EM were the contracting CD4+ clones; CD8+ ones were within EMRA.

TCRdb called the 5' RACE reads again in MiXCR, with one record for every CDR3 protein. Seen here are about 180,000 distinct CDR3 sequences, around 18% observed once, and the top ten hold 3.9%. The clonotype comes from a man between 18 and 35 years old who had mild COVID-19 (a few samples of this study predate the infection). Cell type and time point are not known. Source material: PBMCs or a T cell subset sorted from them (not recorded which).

In DNA, the CDR3 is TGCAGTGCTAGGGTCAGGTCGAATTCACCCCTCCACTTT. Translating it yields CSARVRSNSPLHF. The chain carries TRBV20-1 and TRBJ1-6; no reliable D call. Per the germline V gene, CDR1 is DFQATT and CDR2 is SNEGSKA (reference sequence). This CDR3 region has 13 residues. V dropped 3 bases and J dropped 7 bases, with 10 bases sitting between them.